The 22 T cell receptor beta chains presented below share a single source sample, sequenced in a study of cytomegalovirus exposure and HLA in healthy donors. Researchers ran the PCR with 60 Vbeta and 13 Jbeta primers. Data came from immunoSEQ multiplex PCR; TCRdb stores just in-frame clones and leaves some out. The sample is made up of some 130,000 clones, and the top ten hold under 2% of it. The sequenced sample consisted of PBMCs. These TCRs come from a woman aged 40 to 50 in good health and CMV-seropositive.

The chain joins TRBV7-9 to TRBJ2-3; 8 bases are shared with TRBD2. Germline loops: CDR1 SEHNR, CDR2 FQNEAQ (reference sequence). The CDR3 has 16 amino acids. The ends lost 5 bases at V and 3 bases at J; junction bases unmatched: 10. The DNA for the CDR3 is TGTGCCAGCAGCCCCCGGGAGGGGGAAGGGACAGATACGCAGTATTTT. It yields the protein CASSPREGEGTDTQYF.

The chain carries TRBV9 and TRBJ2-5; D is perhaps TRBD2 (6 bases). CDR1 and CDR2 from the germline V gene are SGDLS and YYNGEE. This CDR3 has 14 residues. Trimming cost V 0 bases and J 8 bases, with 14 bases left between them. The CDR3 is CASSVVGGQGTQYF. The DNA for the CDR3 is TGTGCCAGCAGCGTAGTCGGGGGTCAAGGAACCCAGTACTTC. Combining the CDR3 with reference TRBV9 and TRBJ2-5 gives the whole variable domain DSGVTQTPKHLITATGQRVTLRCSPRSGDLSVYWYQQSLDQGLQFLIQYYNGEERAKGNILERFSAQQFPDLHSELNLSSLELGDSALYFCASSVVGGQGTQYFGPGTRLLVL.

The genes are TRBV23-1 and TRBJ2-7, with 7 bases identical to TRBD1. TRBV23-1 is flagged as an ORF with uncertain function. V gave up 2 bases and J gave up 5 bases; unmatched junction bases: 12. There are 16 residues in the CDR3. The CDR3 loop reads CASSQPPETGSDEQYF. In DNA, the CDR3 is TGCGCCAGCAGTCAACCGCCGGAGACAGGGAGCGACGAGCAGTACTTC.

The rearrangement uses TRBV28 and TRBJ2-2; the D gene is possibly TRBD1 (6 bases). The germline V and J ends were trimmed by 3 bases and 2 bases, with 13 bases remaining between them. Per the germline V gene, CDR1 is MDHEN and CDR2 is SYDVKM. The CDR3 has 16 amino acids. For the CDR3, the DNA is TGTGCCAGCAGTTTCTTAGGACAGATAAACACCGGGGAGCTGTTTTTT. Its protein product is CASSFLGQINTGELFF.

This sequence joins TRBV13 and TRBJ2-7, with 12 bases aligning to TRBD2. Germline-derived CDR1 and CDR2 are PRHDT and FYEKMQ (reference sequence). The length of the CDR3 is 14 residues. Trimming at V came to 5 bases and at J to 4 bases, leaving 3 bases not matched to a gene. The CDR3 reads CASSTSGRFYEQYF. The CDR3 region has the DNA TGTGCCAGCAGCACTAGCGGGAGGTTTTACGAGCAGTACTTC.

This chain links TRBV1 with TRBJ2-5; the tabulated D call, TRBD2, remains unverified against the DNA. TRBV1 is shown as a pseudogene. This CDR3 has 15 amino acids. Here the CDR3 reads CTRSIAGGPQETQYF. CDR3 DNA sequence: TGCACCAGGAGTATAGCGGGAGGGCCCCAAGAGACCCAGTACTTC.

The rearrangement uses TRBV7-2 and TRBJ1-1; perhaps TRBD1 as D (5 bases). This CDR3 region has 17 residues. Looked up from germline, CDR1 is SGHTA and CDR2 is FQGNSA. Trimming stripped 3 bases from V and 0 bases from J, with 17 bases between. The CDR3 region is CASSFRSYWGMNTEAFF. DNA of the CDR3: TGTGCCAGCAGCTTTAGGTCCTACTGGGGCATGAACACTGAAGCTTTCTTT.

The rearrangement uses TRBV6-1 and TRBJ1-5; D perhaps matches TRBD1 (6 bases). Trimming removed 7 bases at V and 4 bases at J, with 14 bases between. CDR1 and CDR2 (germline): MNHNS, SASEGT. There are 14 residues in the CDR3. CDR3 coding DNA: TGTGCCAGCACTGGAGGGGGGGCTAATCAGCCCCAGCATTTT. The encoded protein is CASTGGGANQPQHF.

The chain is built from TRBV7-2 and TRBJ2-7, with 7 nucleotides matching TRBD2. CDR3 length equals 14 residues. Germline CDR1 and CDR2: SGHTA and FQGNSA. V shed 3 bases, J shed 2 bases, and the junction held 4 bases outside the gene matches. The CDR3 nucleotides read TGTGCCAGCAGCTTCCTAGCGGATGCCTACGAGCAGTACTTC. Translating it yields CASSFLADAYEQYF.

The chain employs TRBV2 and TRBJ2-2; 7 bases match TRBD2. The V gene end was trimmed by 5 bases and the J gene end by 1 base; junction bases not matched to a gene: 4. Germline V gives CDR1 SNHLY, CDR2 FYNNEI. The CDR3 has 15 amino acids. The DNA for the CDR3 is TGTGCCAGCAGTAGGACTAGACAGAACACCGGGGAGCTGTTTTTT. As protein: CASSRTRQNTGELFF. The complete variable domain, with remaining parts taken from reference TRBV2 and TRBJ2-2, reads EPEVTQTPSHQVTQMGQEVILRCVPISNHLYFYWYRQILGQKVEFLVSFYNNEISEKSEIFDDQFSVERPDGSNFTLKIRSTKLEDSAMYFCASSRTRQNTGELFFGEGSRLTVL.

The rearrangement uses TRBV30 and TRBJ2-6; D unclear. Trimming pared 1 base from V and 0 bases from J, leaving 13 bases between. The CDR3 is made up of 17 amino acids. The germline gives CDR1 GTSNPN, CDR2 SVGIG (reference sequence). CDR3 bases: TGTGCCTGGAGTGAAGCAGGATTATTCTCTGGGGCCAACGTCCTGACTTTC. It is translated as CAWSEAGLFSGANVLTF.

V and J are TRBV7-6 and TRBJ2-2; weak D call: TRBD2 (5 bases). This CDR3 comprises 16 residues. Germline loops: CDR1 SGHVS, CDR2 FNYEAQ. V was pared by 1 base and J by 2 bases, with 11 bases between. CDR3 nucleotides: TGTGCCAGCAGCTTAGGGCAGCGGACTAACACCGGGGAGCTGTTTTTT. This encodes CASSLGQRTNTGELFF.

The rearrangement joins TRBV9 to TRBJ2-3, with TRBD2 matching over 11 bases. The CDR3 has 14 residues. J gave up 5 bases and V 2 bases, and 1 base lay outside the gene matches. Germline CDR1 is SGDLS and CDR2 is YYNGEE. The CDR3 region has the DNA TGTGCCAGCAGCGTCGGGACTAGCGGAGATACGCAGTATTTT. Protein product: CASSVGTSGDTQYF.

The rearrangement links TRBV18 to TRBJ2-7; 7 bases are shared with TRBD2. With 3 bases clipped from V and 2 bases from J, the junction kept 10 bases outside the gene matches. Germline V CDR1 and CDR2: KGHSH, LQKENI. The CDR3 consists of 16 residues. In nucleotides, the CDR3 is TGTGCCAGCTCACCCCGTTCGGGGGAGGGCGCCTACGAGCAGTACTTC. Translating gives CASSPRSGEGAYEQYF.

The chain's CDR3 is CASSQFRANTEAFF. The CDR3 coding sequence is TGTGCCAGCAGCCAATTCAGGGCGAACACTGAAGCTTTCTTT. This rearrangement joins TRBV4-2 to TRBJ1-1, with D possibly being TRBD1 (5 bases). Germline CDR1 LGHNA, CDR2 YNFKEQ. Trimming removed 2 bases at V and 1 base at J, with 8 bases between. CDR3 length equals 14 residues.

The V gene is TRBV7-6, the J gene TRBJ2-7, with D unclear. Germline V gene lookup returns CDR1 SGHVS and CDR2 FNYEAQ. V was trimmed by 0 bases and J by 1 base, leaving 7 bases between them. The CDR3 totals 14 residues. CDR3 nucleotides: TGTGCCAGCAGCTTAGCCTCCGGTTCCTACGAGCAGTACTTC. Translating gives CASSLASGSYEQYF.

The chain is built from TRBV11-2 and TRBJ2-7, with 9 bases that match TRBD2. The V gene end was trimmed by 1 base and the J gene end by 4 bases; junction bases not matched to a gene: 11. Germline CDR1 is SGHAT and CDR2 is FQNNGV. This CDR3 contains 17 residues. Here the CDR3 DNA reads TGTGCCAGCAGCTTAGGTCCAGTGGTCGCGGGAGGGTACGAGCAGTACTTC. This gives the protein CASSLGPVVAGGYEQYF.

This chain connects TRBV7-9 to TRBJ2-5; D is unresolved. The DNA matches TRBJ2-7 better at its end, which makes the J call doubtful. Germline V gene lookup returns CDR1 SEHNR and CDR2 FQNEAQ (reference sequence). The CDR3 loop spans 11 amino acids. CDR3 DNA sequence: TGTGCCAGCAGCTTAGATTACGAGCAGTACTTC. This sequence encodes CASSLDYEQYF.

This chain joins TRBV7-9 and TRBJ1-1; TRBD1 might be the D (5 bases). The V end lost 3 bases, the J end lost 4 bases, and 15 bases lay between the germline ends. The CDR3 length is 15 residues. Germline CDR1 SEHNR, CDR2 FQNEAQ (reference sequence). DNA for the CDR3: TGTGCCAGCAGCTTTGTTGATAGGGGAAGCACTGAAGCTTTCTTT. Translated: CASSFVDRGSTEAFF.

The CDR3 is CASRKWEGTYNEQFF. In nucleotides, the CDR3 is TGTGCCAGTAGAAAGTGGGAGGGAACCTACAATGAGCAGTTCTTC. The gene calls are TRBV19 and TRBJ2-1; 7 positions agree with TRBD2. The CDR3 runs 15 residues. Trimming cost V 6 bases and J 2 bases; bases outside gene matches: 7. From germline, CDR1 is LNHDA and CDR2 SQIVND (reference sequence).

The CDR3 region has the DNA TGTGCCAGTAGGCCCGGGACAGGGATGAATGAGCAGTTCTTC. Protein sequence: CASRPGTGMNEQFF. The rearrangement uses TRBV19 and TRBJ2-1; TRBD1 aligns across 9 bases. J gave up 7 bases and V 6 bases, and 7 bases lay outside the gene matches. The CDR3 sequence is 14 residues long. Germline V gene data show CDR1 as LNHDA and CDR2 as SQIVND (reference sequence).

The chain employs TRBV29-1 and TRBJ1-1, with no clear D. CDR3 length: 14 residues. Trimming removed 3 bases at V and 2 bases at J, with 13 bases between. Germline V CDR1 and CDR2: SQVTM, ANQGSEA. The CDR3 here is CSVDVWRINTEAFF. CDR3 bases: TGCAGCGTTGATGTATGGAGAATTAACACTGAAGCTTTCTTT.